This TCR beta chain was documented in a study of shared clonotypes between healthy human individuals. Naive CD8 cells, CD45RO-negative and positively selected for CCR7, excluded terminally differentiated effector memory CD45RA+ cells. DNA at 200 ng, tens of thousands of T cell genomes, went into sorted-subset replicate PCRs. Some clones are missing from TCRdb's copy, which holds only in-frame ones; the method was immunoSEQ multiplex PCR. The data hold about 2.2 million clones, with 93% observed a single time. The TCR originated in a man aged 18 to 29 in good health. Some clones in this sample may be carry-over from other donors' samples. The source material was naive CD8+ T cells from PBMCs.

The CDR3 sequence: CSGASGAYNEQFF. The DNA for the CDR3 is TGCTCCGGGGCTAGCGGAGCCTACAATGAGCAGTTCTTC. This chain joins TRBV29-1 and TRBJ2-1, with 7 bases that match TRBD2. The CDR3 totals 13 residues. CDR1 and CDR2 (germline): SQVTM, ANQGSEA.